The clone carrying this TCR beta chain was counted only a few times. Its matching antigen is unknown. The record originates from a study of human T cells and chemical hapten exposure. General observations from the study: Healthy people's immune response may differ from that of the donors, who had alopecia. TCRs at high frequency, those above 1 in 1000, did not change with DPC sensitization.

TCRdb redid the calling of the RACE reads with MiXCR, one entry per CDR3 protein. The sample shows 75,000 to 90,000 distinct CDR3 sequences, about 9.4% of them seen only once. This CDR3 comprises 13 residues. Germline loops: CDR1 LNHDA, CDR2 SQIVND (reference sequence). V was shortened by 4 bases and J by 2 bases, with 8 bases between the two germline ends. Sample time point: patch test 2, 6 weeks after DPC sensitization. Treatment defined: therapeutic diphenylcyclopropenone sensitization with weekly scalp DPC. Unfractionated whole blood yielded the extracted total RNA. The receptor was derived from a woman aged 45-59 years with alopecia areata. Some clones in this sample may be carry-over from other donors' samples. This rearrangement joins TRBV19 to TRBJ2-5; no clear D gene. The sample consisted of whole blood, taken in connection with sensitization to the hapten diphenylcyclopropenone (DPC). The DNA of the CDR3 is TGTGCCAGTAGTAGCGGTGTTCAAGAGACCCAGTACTTC. Its protein product is CASSSGVQETQYF.